This entry lists 31 T cell receptor beta chains sequenced from one sample in a study of cytomegalovirus exposure and HLA in healthy donors. Only in-frame clones appear in the TCRdb table, and some are missing; sequencing was by immunoSEQ multiplex PCR. The data hold under 200,000 clones, with 75% to 95% observed a single time. What was sequenced was PBMCs. Receptors originate from a woman under 30 in good health and CMV-seropositive.

V is TRBV11-3 and J is TRBJ2-1; TRBD2 aligns across 8 bases. Losses at the gene ends were 3 bases for V and 7 bases for J; bases not matched to a gene: 11. Germline V lookup: CDR1 SGHNT, CDR2 YENEEA. This CDR3 is 16 amino acids long. CDR3 in amino acids: CASSFRSGSAKNEQFF. The CDR3 DNA follows: TGTGCCAGCAGCTTTCGGAGCGGGAGTGCAAAAAATGAGCAGTTCTTC.

This chain connects TRBV6-5 to TRBJ2-1, with D perhaps TRBD2 (5 bases). The CDR3 spans 13 residues. The germline V and J ends were trimmed by 6 bases and 5 bases, with 11 bases remaining between them. The germline V gene has CDR1 MNHEY and CDR2 SVGAGI. In DNA, the CDR3 is TGTGCCAGCAGGGACTCTCTCAACAATGAGCAGTTCTTC. The encoded protein is CASRDSLNNEQFF.

The chain recombines TRBV5-4 with TRBJ1-2; 8 bases are shared with TRBD1. The V gene's germline CDR1 is SGHNT and CDR2 YYREEE (reference sequence). The J segment lost 13 bases and the V segment lost 3 bases, leaving 11 bases of the junction unmatched. This CDR3 comprises 13 residues. The CDR3 spells CASSSAGQATGTF. The CDR3 DNA reads as TGTGCCAGCAGCTCGGCGGGACAGGCCACGGGCACCTTC.

The chain uses TRBV6-4 and TRBJ2-2, with TRBD2 as a possible D gene (5 bases). The CDR3 covers 15 residues. The V gene lost 2 bases and the J gene lost 1 base, with 8 bases spanning the gap. Germline V gives CDR1 MRHNA, CDR2 SNTAGT. Here the CDR3 reads CASSDTAGNTGELFF. For the CDR3, the DNA is TGTGCCAGCAGTGACACTGCGGGGAACACCGGGGAGCTGTTTTTT.

The J gene is TRBJ2-2, the V gene TRBV6-6; possibly TRBD2 for D (5 bases). CDR3 length equals 14 residues. Germline assignment: CDR1 MNHNY and CDR2 SVGAGI (reference sequence). Trimming pared 2 bases from V and 4 bases from J, leaving 8 bases between. The CDR3 DNA reads TGTGCCAGCAGTTACGGCGGAGGCACCGGGGAGCTGTTTTTT. It is translated as CASSYGGGTGELFF.

The chain is built from TRBV7-8 and TRBJ2-7, with 8 bases that match TRBD2. The CDR3 runs 15 residues. Per the germline V gene, CDR1 is SGHVS and CDR2 is FQNEAQ. V was pared by 5 bases and J by 5 bases, with 11 bases of the junction left unmatched. CDR3 protein: CASSTRTSPPDEQYF. CDR3 DNA sequence: TGTGCCAGCAGCACCCGGACTAGCCCCCCAGACGAGCAGTACTTC. Together with reference TRBV7-8 and TRBJ2-7, the CDR3 gives the full variable domain: GAGVSQSPRYKVAKRGQDVALRCDPISGHVSLFWYQQALGQGPEFLTYFQNEAQLDKSGLPSDRFFAERPEGSVSTLKIQRTQQEDSAVYLCASSTRTSPPDEQYFGPGTRLTVT.

CDR3 region: CASRGTGGARDEQFF. Here the CDR3 DNA reads TGTGCCAGCAGGGGGACAGGGGGTGCCCGCGATGAGCAGTTCTTC. This sequence joins TRBV5-4 and TRBJ2-1, with TRBD1 matching 11 bases. Germline loops: CDR1 SGHNT, CDR2 YYREEE (reference sequence). The length of the CDR3 is 15 residues. Germline trimming cut 5 bases from V and 8 bases from J; bases unmatched to any gene: 9.

This chain joins TRBV28 and TRBJ2-3, with D hard to call. CDR3 size: 15 residues. The V end was cut by 6 bases, the J end by 6 bases, with 19 bases between. Germline V CDR1 and CDR2: MDHEN, SYDVKM. CDR3 coding DNA: TGTGCCAGCAGCAATACCGTCACCCCCGGGGATACGCAGTATTTT. Its protein product is CASSNTVTPGDTQYF.

The V gene is TRBV5-4, the J gene TRBJ1-1; the D gene is possibly TRBD1 (5 bases). Trimming pared 4 bases from V and 5 bases from J, leaving 15 bases between. CDR1 is SGHNT and CDR2 is YYREEE in the germline V gene (reference sequence). The CDR3 loop spans 14 amino acids. CDR3 protein: CASSRGLGGTEAFF. The CDR3 DNA reads as TGTGCCAGCAGCCGAGGACTCGGGGGGACTGAAGCTTTCTTT.

Only one count was recorded for this clone. This sequence joins TRBV6-5 and TRBJ1-5; tentatively, D is TRBD1 (5 bases). Per germline, CDR1 MNHEY and CDR2 SVGAGI. This CDR3 has 14 amino acids. Trimming removed 2 bases at V and 3 bases at J, with 8 bases between. The CDR3 is CASSYGGVNQPQHF. DNA for the CDR3: TGTGCCAGCAGTTACGGAGGGGTCAATCAGCCCCAGCATTTT.

The chain carries TRBV5-4 and TRBJ2-1; 8 positions match TRBD1. CDR1 is SGHNT, CDR2 YYREEE, per germline (reference sequence). V lost 0 bases to trimming and J lost 5 bases; unmatched junction nucleotides: 4. This CDR3 is 15 amino acids long. The CDR3 bases are TGTGCCAGCAGCTTGGGACAGGGGCTAGACAATGAGCAGTTCTTC. Residues: CASSLGQGLDNEQFF. Using reference TRBV5-4 and TRBJ2-1 for the parts outside the CDR3, the full variable domain is ETGVTQSPTHLIKTRGQQVTLRCSSQSGHNTVSWYQQALGQGPQFIFQYYREEENGRGNFPPRFSGLQFPNYSSELNVNALELDDSALYLCASSLGQGLDNEQFFGPGTRLTVL.

This clone showed up just a few times. V usage is TRBV7-2 and J usage is TRBJ2-7; 13 bases align to TRBD2. The germline CDR1 and CDR2 sequences are SGHTA and FQGNSA. This CDR3 contains 17 residues. The V gene end was trimmed by 5 bases and the J gene end by 7 bases; junction bases not matched to a gene: 14. The CDR3 is CASSRQSAPGLAGEQYF. The CDR3 DNA sequence: TGTGCCAGCAGCCGTCAAAGCGCCCCGGGACTAGCGGGGGAGCAGTACTTC.

The chain is built from TRBV7-2 and TRBJ2-1; TRBD2 matches at 7 bases. The junction had 5 bases not matched to a gene; V was cut back by 2 bases and J by 4 bases. Germline loops: CDR1 SGHTA, CDR2 FQGNSA. CDR3 length: 15 residues. CDR3 protein: CASSLSGTRYNEQFF. The DNA for the CDR3 is TGTGCCAGCAGCTTAAGCGGGACCAGGTACAATGAGCAGTTCTTC.

This chain links TRBV2 with TRBJ1-2, with D perhaps matching TRBD1 (6 bases). Trimming stripped 3 bases from V and 5 bases from J, with 10 bases between. CDR3 length: 13 residues. CDR1 SNHLY and CDR2 FYNNEI come from the germline V gene. This CDR3 reads CASSDGRGYGYTF. The CDR3 coding sequence is TGTGCCAGCAGTGACGGCAGGGGATATGGCTACACCTTC. Full variable domain (rest looked up from reference TRBV2 and TRBJ1-2): EPEVTQTPSHQVTQMGQEVILRCVPISNHLYFYWYRQILGQKVEFLVSFYNNEISEKSEIFDDQFSVERPDGSNFTLKIRSTKLEDSAMYFCASSDGRGYGYTFGSGTRLTVV.

The count of this clone is one. The rearrangement links TRBV14 to TRBJ2-2; 11 positions agree with TRBD2. The length of the CDR3 is 16 residues. V was pared by 4 bases and J by 0 bases, with 1 base of the junction left unmatched. In germline, CDR1 is SGHDN, CDR2 FVKESK. CDR3 nucleotides: TGTGCCAGCAGCCCACTAGCGGGAGCGAACACCGGGGAGCTGTTTTTT. This gives the protein CASSPLAGANTGELFF.

CDR3 region: CASRLRTGGYGYTF. The DNA for the CDR3 is TGTGCCAGCAGGCTACGGACAGGAGGCTATGGCTACACCTTC. This chain links TRBV28 with TRBJ1-2; 7 bases align to TRBD1. CDR3 length: 14 residues. V trimming: 6 bases; J trimming: 4 bases; junction bases outside the gene matches: 8. The germline V gene has CDR1 MDHEN and CDR2 SYDVKM.

This chain links TRBV5-4 with TRBJ2-7, with D possibly TRBD2 on 5 matching bases. CDR1 is SGHNT, CDR2 YYREEE, per germline (reference sequence). Trimming cost V 2 bases and J 2 bases, with 14 bases left between them. The CDR3 sequence is 15 residues long. The CDR3 sequence: CASSFAVTGTYEQYF. The CDR3, as DNA: TGTGCCAGCAGCTTTGCCGTGACCGGGACCTACGAGCAGTACTTC.

The gene calls are TRBV6-1 and TRBJ2-1; 14 nucleotides match TRBD2. This CDR3 spans 15 amino acids. The germline V gene encodes CDR1 MNHNS and CDR2 SASEGT. J gave up 8 bases and V 4 bases, and 4 bases lay outside the gene matches. CDR3 loop: CASSGLAGGHDEQFF. In DNA, the CDR3 is TGTGCCAGCAGTGGACTAGCGGGGGGGCACGATGAGCAGTTCTTC.

This clone was observed once. V usage is TRBV5-6 and J usage is TRBJ1-2; 9 positions match TRBD1. Germline assignment: CDR1 SGHDT and CDR2 YYEEEE. The CDR3 extends over 17 amino acids. V was pared by 3 bases and J by 3 bases, with 12 bases of the junction left unmatched. CDR3: CASSYGTGLLNYYGYTF. Here the CDR3 DNA reads TGTGCCAGCAGCTATGGGACAGGGCTTCTTAATTACTATGGCTACACCTTC.

The chain is built from TRBV7-2 and TRBJ1-5, with D perhaps matching TRBD1 (5 bases). Deletions cut 6 bases from V and 2 bases from J, with 17 bases between. Germline CDR1 reads SGHTA; CDR2 reads FQGNSA. The CDR3 loop spans 16 amino acids. In DNA, the CDR3 is TGTGCCAGCAGTCGGGTCGGGGGGACGCGCAATCAGCCCCAGCATTTT. Translating gives CASSRVGGTRNQPQHF. Complete variable domain (other parts from reference TRBV7-2 and TRBJ1-5): GAGVSQSPSNKVTEKGKDVELRCDPISGHTALYWYRQSLGQGLEFLIYFQGNSAPDKSGLPSDRFSAERTGGSVSTLTIQRTQQEDSAVYLCASSRVGGTRNQPQHFGDGTRLSIL.

V usage is TRBV10-1 and J usage is TRBJ2-2, with TRBD1 matching over 8 bases. The CDR3 is made up of 14 amino acids. Germline trimming cut 6 bases from V and 6 bases from J; bases unmatched to any gene: 6. The germline V gene encodes CDR1 WNHNN and CDR2 SYGVQD (reference sequence). CDR3 amino acids: CASSSDRGPGELFF. The CDR3 nucleotides read TGCGCCAGCAGCTCCGACAGGGGCCCCGGGGAGCTGTTTTTT.

This rearrangement joins TRBV28 to TRBJ1-1; D unresolved. Looked up from germline, CDR1 is MDHEN and CDR2 is SYDVKM. The length of the CDR3 is 12 residues. Trimming shortened V by 2 bases and J by 12 bases, and 13 bases separated the two germline ends. CDR3 protein: CASSLKPLPPFF. CDR3 in DNA: TGTGCCAGCAGTTTAAAACCCCTACCACCTTTCTTT.

This chain joins TRBV9 and TRBJ2-1; TRBD2 matches 10 bases. Germline lookup yields CDR1 SGDLS and CDR2 YYNGEE. V lost 2 bases to trimming and J lost 7 bases; unmatched junction nucleotides: 3. This CDR3 contains 14 residues. The CDR3 protein is CASSVASGRNEQFF. For the CDR3, the DNA is TGTGCCAGCAGCGTCGCTAGCGGGAGAAATGAGCAGTTCTTC.

The rearrangement joins TRBV5-8 to TRBJ2-1; 9 bases are shared with TRBD2. Unmatched junction bases numbered 12, after V lost 5 bases and J lost 0 bases. This CDR3 is built from 18 residues. The germline CDR1 and CDR2 sequences are SGHTS and YDEGEE. The CDR3 nucleotides are TGTGCCAGCAGGTCGGGACTAGCTGTCGTCGGCTCCTACAATGAGCAGTTCTTC. Translation: CASRSGLAVVGSYNEQFF.

The rearrangement joins TRBV27 to TRBJ2-7; TRBD2 matches 12 bases. With V trimmed by 5 bases and J by 2 bases, 7 bases remained unmatched. Germline V lookup: CDR1 MNHEY, CDR2 SMNVEV (reference sequence). CDR3 length: 16 amino acids. The CDR3: CASSAFLAGGPYEQYF. CDR3 bases: TGTGCCAGCAGTGCCTTCCTAGCGGGAGGGCCCTACGAGCAGTACTTC.

The chain links TRBV5-4 to TRBJ2-7; 7 bases agree with TRBD1. V lost 0 bases to trimming and J lost 0 bases; unmatched junction nucleotides: 0. This CDR3 contains 14 residues. The V gene's germline CDR1 is SGHNT and CDR2 YYREEE (reference sequence). This chain's CDR3 is CASSLGDSSYEQYF. CDR3 coding DNA: TGTGCCAGCAGCTTGGGGGACAGCTCCTACGAGCAGTACTTC.

The chain is built from TRBV2 and TRBJ2-5; D possibly corresponds to TRBD2 (6 bases). Trimming took 4 bases from V and 4 from J, leaving 13 bases between them. The CDR3 has 14 amino acids. Germline loops: CDR1 SNHLY, CDR2 FYNNEI. This CDR3 reads CASSGGDSGETQYF. The CDR3 DNA is TGTGCCAGCAGTGGGGGGGACTCGGGAGAGACCCAGTACTTC.

The chain joins TRBV27 to TRBJ2-7; D possibly corresponds to TRBD1 (6 bases). Germline V gene sequence: CDR1 MNHEY, CDR2 SMNVEV (reference sequence). V lost 5 bases and J 0 bases, leaving 14 bases between the germline ends. The CDR3 is 15 amino acids. This chain's CDR3 is CASSLGHPSSYEQYF. CDR3 DNA sequence: TGTGCCAGCAGTCTGGGACATCCCAGCTCCTACGAGCAGTACTTC.

This clone was observed once. The CDR3 coding sequence is TGTGCCAGCAGTTACCGGCTAGCGGCGAACACCGGGGAGCTGTTTTTT. Protein sequence: CASSYRLAANTGELFF. The V gene is TRBV6-6, the J gene TRBJ2-2; 7 bases align to TRBD2. The CDR3 extends over 16 amino acids. CDR1 and CDR2 from the germline V gene are MNHNY and SVGAGI (reference sequence). V gave up 2 bases and J gave up 0 bases; unmatched junction bases: 3.

V is TRBV27 and J is TRBJ2-7, with 12 positions matching TRBD2. Trimming at V came to 6 bases and at J to 2 bases, leaving 8 bases not matched to a gene. The CDR3 sequence is 16 residues long. CDR1 is MNHEY and CDR2 is SMNVEV in the germline V gene (reference sequence). The CDR3 region is CASRPFTSGGTYEQYF. The CDR3 DNA follows: TGTGCCAGCAGGCCCTTTACTAGCGGGGGGACCTACGAGCAGTACTTC.

The chain recombines TRBV5-4 with TRBJ2-3; TRBD2 matches 11 bases. The CDR3 has 17 amino acids. Germline CDR1 is SGHNT and CDR2 is YYREEE (reference sequence). The trim removed 0 bases at V and 3 bases at J, leaving 6 bases unmatched. DNA of the CDR3: TGTGCCAGCAGCTTGGTTGCACTAGCGGGAGAGACAGATACGCAGTATTTT. Translating gives CASSLVALAGETDTQYF.